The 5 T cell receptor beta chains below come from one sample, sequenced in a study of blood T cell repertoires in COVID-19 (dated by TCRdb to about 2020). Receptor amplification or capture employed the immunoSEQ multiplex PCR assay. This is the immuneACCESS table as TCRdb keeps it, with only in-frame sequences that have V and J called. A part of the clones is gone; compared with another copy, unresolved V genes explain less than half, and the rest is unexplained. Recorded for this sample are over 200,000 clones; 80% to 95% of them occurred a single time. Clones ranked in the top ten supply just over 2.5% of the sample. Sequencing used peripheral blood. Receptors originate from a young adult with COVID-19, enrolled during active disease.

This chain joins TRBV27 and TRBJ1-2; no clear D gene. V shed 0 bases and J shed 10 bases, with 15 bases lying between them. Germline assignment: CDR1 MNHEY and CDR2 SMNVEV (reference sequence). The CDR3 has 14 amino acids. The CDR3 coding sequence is TGTGCCAGCAGTTTATCGTTGCCAAGCCAAGACTACACCTTC. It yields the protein CASSLSLPSQDYTF.

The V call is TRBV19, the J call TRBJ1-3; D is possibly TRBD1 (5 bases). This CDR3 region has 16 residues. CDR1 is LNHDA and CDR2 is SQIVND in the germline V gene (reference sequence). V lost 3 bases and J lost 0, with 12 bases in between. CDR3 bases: TGTGCCAGTAGTATGGGGCTACTCAGCTCTGGAAACACCATATATTTT. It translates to CASSMGLLSSGNTIYF.

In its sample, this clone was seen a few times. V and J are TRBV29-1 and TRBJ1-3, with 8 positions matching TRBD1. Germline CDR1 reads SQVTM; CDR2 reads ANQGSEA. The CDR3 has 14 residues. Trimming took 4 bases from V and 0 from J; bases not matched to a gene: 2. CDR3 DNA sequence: TGCAGCGTTGGTGGACAGGGCTCTGGAAACACCATATATTTT. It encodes CSVGGQGSGNTIYF.

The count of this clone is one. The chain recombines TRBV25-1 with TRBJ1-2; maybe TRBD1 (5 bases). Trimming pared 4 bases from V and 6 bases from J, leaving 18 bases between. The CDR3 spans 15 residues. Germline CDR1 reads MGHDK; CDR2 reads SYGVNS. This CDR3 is CASSVPGLESNGYTF. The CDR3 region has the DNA TGTGCCAGCAGTGTCCCAGGGCTGGAGTCGAATGGCTACACCTTC.

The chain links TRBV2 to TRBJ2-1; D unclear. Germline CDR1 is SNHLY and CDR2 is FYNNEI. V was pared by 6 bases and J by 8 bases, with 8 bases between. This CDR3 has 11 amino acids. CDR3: CASRLSYEQFF. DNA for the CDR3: TGTGCCAGCAGGCTTAGCTATGAGCAGTTCTTC.